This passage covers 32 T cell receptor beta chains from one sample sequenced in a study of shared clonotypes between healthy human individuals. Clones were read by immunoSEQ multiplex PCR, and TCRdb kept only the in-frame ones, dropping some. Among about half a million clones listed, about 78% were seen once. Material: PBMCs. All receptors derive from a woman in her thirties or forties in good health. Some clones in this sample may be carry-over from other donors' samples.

The CDR3 DNA is TGTGCCAGCAGCAAAGAGGTCCCGGGACATTCCGGAGGCAATCAGCCCCAGCATTTT. It specifies CASSKEVPGHSGGNQPQHF. The chain links TRBV21-1 to TRBJ1-5; TRBD1, the table's D call, lacks a check against the DNA. TRBV21-1 is shown as a pseudogene. The CDR3 has 19 amino acids.

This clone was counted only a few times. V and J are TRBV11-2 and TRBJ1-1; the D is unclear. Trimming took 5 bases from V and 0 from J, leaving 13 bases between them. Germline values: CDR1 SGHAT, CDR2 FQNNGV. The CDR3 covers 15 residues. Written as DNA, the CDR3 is TGTGCCAGCAGCACAAGCGGTGGGTTGAACACTGAAGCTTTCTTT. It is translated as CASSTSGGLNTEAFF.

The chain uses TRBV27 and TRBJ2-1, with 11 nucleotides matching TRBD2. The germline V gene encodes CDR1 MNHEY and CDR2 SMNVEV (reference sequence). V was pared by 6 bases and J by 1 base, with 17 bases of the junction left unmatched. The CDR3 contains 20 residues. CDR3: CASRDSRGLAGGRSYNEQFF. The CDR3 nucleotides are TGTGCCAGCAGAGATTCCAGGGGGCTAGCGGGAGGTCGATCCTACAATGAGCAGTTCTTC.

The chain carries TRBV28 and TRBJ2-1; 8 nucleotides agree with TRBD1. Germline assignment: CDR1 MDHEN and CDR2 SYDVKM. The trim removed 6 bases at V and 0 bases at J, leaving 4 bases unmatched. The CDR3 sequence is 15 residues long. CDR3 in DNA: TGTGCCAGCAGAACGACAGGGGTCTCCTACAATGAGCAGTTCTTC. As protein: CASRTTGVSYNEQFF.

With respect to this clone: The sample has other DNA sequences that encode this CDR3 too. CDR3 nucleotides: TGTGCCAGCAGTTCCTTAGCGGGAGGCTACAATGAGCAGTTCTTC. Its translation: CASSSLAGGYNEQFF. V is TRBV6-5 and J is TRBJ2-1, with TRBD2 matching over 10 bases. CDR3 length: 15 residues. The germline gives CDR1 MNHEY, CDR2 SVGAGI. The V and J ends lost 4 bases and 3 bases, in that order; junction bases with no gene match: 3.

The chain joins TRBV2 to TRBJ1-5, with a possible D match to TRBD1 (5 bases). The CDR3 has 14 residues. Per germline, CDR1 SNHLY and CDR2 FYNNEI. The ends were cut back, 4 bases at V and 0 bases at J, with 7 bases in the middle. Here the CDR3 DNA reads TGTGCCAGCAGTGTCGGACATAGCAATCAGCCCCAGCATTTT. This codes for CASSVGHSNQPQHF.

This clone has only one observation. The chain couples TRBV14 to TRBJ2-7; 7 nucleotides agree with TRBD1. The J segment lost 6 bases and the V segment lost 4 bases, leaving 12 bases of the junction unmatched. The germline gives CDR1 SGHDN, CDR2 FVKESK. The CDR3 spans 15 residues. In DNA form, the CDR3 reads TGTGCCAGCAGCCCTAGGGGGCGAGTTTTCTTCGAGCAGTACTTC. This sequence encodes CASSPRGRVFFEQYF.

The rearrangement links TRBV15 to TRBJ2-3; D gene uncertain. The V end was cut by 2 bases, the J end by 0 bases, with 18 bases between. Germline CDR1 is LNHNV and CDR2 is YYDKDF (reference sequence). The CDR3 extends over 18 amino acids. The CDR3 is CATSRTDPRRPSTDTQYF. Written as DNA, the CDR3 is TGTGCCACCAGCAGAACAGACCCGCGGCGGCCTAGCACAGATACGCAGTATTTT.

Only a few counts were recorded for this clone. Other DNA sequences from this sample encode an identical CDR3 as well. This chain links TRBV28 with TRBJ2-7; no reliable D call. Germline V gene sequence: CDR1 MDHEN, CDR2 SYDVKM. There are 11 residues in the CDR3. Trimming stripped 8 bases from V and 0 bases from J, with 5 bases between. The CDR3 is CASSYSYEQYF. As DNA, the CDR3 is TGTGCCAGCTCCTACTCCTACGAGCAGTACTTC.

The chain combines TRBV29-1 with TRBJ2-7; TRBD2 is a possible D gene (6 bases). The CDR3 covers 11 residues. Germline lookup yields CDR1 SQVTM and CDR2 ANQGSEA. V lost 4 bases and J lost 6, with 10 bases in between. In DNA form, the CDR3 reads TGCAGCGTTGTGGAGGGGATCGAGCAGTACTTC. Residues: CSVVEGIEQYF.

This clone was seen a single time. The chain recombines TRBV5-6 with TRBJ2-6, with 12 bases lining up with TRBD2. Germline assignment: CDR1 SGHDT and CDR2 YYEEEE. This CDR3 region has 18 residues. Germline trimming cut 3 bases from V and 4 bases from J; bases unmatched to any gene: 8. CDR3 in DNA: TGTGCCAGCAGCTCCCCTAGCGGGAGGGCCTCAGGGGCCAACGTCCTGACTTTC. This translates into CASSSPSGRASGANVLTF.

The CDR3 nucleotides are TGTGCCAGCTCACCACCAGAGGGAGGGCCAGGTAGAATCAATGAGCAGTTCTTC. This sequence encodes CASSPPEGGPGRINEQFF. This rearrangement joins TRBV18 to TRBJ2-1; 7 nucleotides align to TRBD2. The trim removed 0 bases at V and 6 bases at J, leaving 14 bases unmatched. The CDR3 has 18 residues. The germline V gene has CDR1 KGHSH and CDR2 LQKENI.

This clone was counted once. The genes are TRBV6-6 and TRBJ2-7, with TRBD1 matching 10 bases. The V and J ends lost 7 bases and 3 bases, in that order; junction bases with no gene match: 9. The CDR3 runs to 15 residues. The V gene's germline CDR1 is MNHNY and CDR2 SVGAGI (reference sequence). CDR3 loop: CASTVGGQGHYEQYF. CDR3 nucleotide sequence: TGTGCCAGCACGGTTGGGGGACAGGGGCACTACGAGCAGTACTTC.

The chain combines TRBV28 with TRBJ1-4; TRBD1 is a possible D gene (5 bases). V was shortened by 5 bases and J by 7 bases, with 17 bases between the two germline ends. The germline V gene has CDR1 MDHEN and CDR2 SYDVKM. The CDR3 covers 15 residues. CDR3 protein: CASSPGGGIVEKLFF. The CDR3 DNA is TGTGCCAGCAGTCCCGGGGGGGGGATCGTTGAAAAACTGTTTTTT. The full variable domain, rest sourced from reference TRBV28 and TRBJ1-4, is DVKVTQSSRYLVKRTGEKVFLECVQDMDHENMFWYRQDPGLGLRLIYFSYDVKMKEKGDIPEGYSVSREKKERFSLILESASTNQTSMYLCASSPGGGIVEKLFFGSGTQLSVL.

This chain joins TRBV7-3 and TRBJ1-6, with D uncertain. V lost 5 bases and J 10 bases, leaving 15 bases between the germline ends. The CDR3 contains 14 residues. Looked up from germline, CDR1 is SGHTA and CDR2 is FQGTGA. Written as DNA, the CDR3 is TGTGCCAGCAGCCTAGACGGACCCGCCTCACCCCTCCACTTT. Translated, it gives CASSLDGPASPLHF.

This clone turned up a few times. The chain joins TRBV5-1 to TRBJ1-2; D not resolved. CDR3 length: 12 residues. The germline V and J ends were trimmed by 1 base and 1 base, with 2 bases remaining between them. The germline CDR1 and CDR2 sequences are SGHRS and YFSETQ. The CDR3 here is CASSLNNYGYTF. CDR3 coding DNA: TGCGCCAGCAGCTTGAATAACTATGGCTACACCTTC.

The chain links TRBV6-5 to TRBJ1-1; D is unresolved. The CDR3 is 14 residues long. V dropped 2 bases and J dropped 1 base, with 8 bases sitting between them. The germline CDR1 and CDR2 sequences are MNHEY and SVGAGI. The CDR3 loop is CASSYVSGNTEAFF. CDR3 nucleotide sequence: TGTGCCAGCAGTTACGTGTCGGGGAACACTGAAGCTTTCTTT.

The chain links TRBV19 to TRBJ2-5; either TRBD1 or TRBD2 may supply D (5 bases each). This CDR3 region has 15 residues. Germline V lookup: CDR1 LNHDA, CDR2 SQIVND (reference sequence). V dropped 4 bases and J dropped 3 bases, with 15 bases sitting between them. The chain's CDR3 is CASSTPGRGEETQYF. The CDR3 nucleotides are TGTGCCAGTAGTACTCCGGGACGGGGAGAAGAGACCCAGTACTTC.

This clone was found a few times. The CDR3 protein is CSAIFSGLNQPQHF. CDR3 DNA sequence: TGCAGCGCCATTTTTTCAGGCCTCAATCAGCCCCAGCATTTT. V usage is TRBV29-1 and J usage is TRBJ1-5; no definite D call. CDR3 size: 14 residues. Germline V gene sequence: CDR1 SQVTM, CDR2 ANQGSEA. Trimming took off 7 bases at V and 3 bases at J, with 16 bases between the two ends.

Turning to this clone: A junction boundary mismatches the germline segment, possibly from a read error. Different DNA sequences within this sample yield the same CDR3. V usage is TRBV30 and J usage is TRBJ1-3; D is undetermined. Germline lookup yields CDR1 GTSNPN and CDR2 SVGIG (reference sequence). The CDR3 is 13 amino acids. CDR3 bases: TGTGCCTGGAGTATTTCCCTTTGGAACACTATATATTTT. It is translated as CAWSISLWNTIYF. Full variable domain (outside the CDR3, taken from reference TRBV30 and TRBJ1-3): SQTIHQWPATLVQPVGSPLSLECTVEGTSNPNLYWYRQAAGRGLQLLFYSVGIGQISSEVPQNLSASRPQDRQFILSSKKLLLSDSGFYLCAWSISLWNTIYFGEGSWLTVV.

The CDR3 reads CASSYTSAGANVLTF. The CDR3, as DNA: TGTGCCAGCAGTTACACAAGTGCCGGGGCCAACGTCCTGACTTTC. This chain links TRBV6-5 with TRBJ2-6; D remains unclear. The CDR3 has 15 residues. CDR1 and CDR2 from the germline V gene are MNHEY and SVGAGI. Trimming removed 2 bases at V and 4 bases at J, with 9 bases between.

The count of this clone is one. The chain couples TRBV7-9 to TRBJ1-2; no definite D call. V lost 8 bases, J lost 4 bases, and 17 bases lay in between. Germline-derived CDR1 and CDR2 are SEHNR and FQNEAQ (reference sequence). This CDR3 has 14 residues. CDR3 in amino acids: CASSPRVDVYGYTF. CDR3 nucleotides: TGTGCCAGCTCCCCTCGGGTTGATGTCTATGGCTACACCTTC.

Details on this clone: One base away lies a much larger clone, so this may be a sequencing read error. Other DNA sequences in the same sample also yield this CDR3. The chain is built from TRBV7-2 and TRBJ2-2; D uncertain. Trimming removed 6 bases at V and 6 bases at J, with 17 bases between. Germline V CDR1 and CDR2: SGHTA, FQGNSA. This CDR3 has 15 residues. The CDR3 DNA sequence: TGTGCCAGCAGTAAAGAGGTGGGCTCGCCCGGGGAGCTGTTTTTT. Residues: CASSKEVGSPGELFF.

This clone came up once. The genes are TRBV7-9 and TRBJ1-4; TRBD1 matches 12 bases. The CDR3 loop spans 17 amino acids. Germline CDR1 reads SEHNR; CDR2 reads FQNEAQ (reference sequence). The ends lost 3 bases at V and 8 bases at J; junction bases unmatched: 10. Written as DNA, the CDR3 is TGTGCCAGCAGCTTGGTGGGACAGGGGGCGCCGGGAGAAAAACTGTTTTTT. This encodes CASSLVGQGAPGEKLFF.

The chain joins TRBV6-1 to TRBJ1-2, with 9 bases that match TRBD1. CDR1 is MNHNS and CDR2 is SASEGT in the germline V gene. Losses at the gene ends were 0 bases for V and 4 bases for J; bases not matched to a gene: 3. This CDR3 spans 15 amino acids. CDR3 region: CASSEARTGVYGYTF. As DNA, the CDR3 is TGTGCCAGCAGTGAAGCCAGGACAGGGGTCTATGGCTACACCTTC.

DNA of the CDR3: TGCGCCAGCAGCCAAAAAGCCGGGTACGAGCAGTACTTC. The encoded protein is CASSQKAGYEQYF. The chain has TRBV4-1 and TRBJ2-7; D unresolved. V was shortened by 2 bases and J by 4 bases, with 9 bases between the two germline ends. The CDR3 sequence is 13 residues long. Germline V gene sequence: CDR1 MGHRA, CDR2 YSYEKL.

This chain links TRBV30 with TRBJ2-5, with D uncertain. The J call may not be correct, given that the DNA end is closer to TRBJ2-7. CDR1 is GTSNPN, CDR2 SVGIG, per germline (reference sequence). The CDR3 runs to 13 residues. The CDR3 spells CAWSVDADHEQYF. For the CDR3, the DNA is TGTGCCTGGAGTGTCGATGCGGACCACGAGCAGTACTTC.

CDR3 amino acids: CASSPTREHEQYF. As DNA, the CDR3 is TGTGCCAGCTCACCAACCCGAGAGCACGAGCAGTACTTC. The chain joins TRBV18 to TRBJ2-7, with D uncertain. V gave up 2 bases and J gave up 5 bases, with 10 bases separating them. The germline V gene has CDR1 KGHSH and CDR2 LQKENI. This CDR3 is 13 amino acids long.

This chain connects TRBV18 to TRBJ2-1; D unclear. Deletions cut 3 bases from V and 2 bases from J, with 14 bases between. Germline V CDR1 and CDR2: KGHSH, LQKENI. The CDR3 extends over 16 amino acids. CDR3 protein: CASSPWTPLAYNEQFF. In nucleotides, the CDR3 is TGTGCCAGCTCACCCTGGACCCCTCTGGCCTACAATGAGCAGTTCTTC.

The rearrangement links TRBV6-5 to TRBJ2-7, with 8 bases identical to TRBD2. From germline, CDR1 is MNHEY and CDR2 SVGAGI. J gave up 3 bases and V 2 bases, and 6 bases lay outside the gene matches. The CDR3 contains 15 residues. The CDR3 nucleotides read TGTGCCAGCAGTTACGCGTCGGGGGGGGGCTACGAGCAGTACTTC. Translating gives CASSYASGGGYEQYF.

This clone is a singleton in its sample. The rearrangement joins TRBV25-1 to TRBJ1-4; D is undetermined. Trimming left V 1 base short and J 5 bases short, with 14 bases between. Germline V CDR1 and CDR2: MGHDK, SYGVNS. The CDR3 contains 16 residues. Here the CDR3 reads CASSESGSSANEKLFF. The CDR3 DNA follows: TGTGCCAGCAGTGAATCGGGCAGCAGTGCAAATGAAAAACTGTTTTTT.

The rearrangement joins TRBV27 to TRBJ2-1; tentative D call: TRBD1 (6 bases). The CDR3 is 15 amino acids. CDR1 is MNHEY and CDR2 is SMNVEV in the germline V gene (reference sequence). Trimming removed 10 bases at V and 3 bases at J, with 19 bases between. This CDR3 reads CATTARSGHYNEQFF. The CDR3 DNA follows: TGTGCCACAACGGCCCGTTCGGGACACTACAATGAGCAGTTCTTC.